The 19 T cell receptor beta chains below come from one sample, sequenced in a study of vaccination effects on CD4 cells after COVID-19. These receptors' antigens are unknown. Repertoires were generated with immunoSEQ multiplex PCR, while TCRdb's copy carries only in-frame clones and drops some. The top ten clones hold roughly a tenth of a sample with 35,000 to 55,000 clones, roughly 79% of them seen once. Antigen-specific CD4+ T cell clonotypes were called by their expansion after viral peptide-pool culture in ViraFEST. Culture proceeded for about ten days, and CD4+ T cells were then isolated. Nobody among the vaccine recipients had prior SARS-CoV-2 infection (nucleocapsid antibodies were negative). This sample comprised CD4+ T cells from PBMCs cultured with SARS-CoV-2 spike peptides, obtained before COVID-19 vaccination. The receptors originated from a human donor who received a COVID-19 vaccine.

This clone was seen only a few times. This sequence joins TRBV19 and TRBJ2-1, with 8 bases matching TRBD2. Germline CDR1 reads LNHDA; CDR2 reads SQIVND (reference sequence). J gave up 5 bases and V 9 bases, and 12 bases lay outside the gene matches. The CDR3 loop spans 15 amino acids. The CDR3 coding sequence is TGTGCCAGCGGGATCGGACTAGCTTTCAACAATGAGCAGTTCTTC. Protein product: CASGIGLAFNNEQFF.

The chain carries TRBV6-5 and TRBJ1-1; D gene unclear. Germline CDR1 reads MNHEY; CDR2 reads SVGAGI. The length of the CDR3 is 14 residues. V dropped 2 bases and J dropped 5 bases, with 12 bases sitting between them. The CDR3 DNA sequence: TGTGCCAGCAGTTACCAACTAACGTATACTGAAGCTTTCTTT. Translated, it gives CASSYQLTYTEAFF.

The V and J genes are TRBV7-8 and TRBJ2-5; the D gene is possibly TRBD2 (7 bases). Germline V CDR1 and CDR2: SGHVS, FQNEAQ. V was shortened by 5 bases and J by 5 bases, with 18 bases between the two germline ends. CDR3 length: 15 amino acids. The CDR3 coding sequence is TGTGCCAGCAGCCCCAAGGGGGGGTGGCGGGAGACCCAGTACTTC. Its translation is CASSPKGGWRETQYF. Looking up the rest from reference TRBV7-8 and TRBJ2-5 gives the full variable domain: GAGVSQSPRYKVAKRGQDVALRCDPISGHVSLFWYQQALGQGPEFLTYFQNEAQLDKSGLPSDRFFAERPEGSVSTLKIQRTQQEDSAVYLCASSPKGGWRETQYFGPGTRLLVL.

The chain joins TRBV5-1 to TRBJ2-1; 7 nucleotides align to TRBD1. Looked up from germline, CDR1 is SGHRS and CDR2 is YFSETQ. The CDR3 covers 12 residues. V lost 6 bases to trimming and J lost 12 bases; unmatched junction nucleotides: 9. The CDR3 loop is CASKFEGARQFF. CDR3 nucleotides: TGCGCCAGCAAGTTCGAGGGGGCGAGGCAGTTCTTC.

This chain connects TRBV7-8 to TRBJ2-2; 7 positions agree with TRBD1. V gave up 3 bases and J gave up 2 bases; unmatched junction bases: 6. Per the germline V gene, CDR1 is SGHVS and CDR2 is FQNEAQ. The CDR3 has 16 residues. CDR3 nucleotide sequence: TGTGCCAGCAGCTTTAGGACAGGCATCAACACCGGGGAGCTGTTTTTT. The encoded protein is CASSFRTGINTGELFF.

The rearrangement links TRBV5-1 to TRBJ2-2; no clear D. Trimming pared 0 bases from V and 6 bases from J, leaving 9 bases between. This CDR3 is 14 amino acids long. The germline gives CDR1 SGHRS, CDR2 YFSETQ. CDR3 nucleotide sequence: TGCGCCAGCAGCTTGGCCGACGGGTCCGGGGAGCTGTTTTTT. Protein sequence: CASSLADGSGELFF.

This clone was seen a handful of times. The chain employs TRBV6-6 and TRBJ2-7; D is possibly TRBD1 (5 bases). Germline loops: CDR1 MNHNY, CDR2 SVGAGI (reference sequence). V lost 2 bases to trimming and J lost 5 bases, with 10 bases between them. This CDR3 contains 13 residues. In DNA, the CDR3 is TGTGCCAGCAGTTACCCTCAGGGTAACGAGCAGTACGTC. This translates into CASSYPQGNEQYV.

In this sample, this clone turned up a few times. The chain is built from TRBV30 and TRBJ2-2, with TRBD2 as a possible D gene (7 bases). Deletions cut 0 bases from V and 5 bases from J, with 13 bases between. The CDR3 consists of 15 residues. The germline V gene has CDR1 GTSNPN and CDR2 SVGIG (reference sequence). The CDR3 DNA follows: TGTGCCTGGAGTGTAGAGGGGAGGGGGACCGGGGAGCTGTTTTTT. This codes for CAWSVEGRGTGELFF.

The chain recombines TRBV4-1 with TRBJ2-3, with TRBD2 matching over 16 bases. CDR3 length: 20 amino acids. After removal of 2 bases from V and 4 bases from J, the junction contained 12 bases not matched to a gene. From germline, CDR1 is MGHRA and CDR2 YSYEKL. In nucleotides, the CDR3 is TGCGCCAGCAGCCAACCGGGACTAGCGGGGGGGCCGAGGATAGCAGATACGCAGTATTTT. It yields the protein CASSQPGLAGGPRIADTQYF.

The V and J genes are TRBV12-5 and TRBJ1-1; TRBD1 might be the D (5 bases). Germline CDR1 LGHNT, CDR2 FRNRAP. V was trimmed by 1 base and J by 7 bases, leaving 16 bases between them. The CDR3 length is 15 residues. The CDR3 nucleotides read TGTGCTAGTGGTTTGGGGGACGGTGGGGGGAGTGAAGCTTTCTTT. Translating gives CASGLGDGGGSEAFF. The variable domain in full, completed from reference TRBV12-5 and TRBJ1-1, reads DARVTQTPRHKVTEMGQEVTMRCQPILGHNTVFWYRQTMMQGLELLAYFRNRAPLDDSGMPKDRFSAEMPDATLATLKIQPSEPRDSAVYFCASGLGDGGGSEAFFGQGTRLTVV.

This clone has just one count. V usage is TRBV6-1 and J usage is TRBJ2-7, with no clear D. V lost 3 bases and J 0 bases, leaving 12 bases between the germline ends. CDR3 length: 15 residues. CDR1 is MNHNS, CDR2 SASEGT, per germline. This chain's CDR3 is CASSDRLQISYEQYV. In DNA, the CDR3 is TGTGCCAGCAGTGATAGGCTCCAGATCTCCTACGAGCAGTACGTC.

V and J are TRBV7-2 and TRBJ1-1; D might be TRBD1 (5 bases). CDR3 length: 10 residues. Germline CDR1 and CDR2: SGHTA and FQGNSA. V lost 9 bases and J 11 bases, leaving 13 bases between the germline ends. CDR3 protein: CASGDRQAFF. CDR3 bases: TGTGCCAGTGGAGACAGACAGGCTTTCTTT.

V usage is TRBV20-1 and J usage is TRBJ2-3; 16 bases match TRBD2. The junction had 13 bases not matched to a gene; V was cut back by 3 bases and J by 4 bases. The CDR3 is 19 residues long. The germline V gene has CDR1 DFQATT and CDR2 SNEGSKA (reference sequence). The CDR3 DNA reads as TGCAGTGCTAGTCGGGGGACTAGCGGGGGGGCCGTTGTTCCAGATACGCAGTATTTT. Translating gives CSASRGTSGGAVVPDTQYF.

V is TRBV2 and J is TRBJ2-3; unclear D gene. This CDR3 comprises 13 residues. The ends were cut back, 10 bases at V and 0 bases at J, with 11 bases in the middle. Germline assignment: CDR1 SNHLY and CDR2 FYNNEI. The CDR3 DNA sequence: TGTGCCACGAAACTGGTTAGCACAGATACGCAGTATTTT. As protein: CATKLVSTDTQYF.

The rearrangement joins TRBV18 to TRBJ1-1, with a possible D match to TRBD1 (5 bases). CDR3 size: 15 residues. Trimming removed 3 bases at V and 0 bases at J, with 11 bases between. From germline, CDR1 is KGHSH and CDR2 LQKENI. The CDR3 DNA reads TGTGCCAGCTCACCTTCGACAGATCTGAACACTGAAGCTTTCTTT. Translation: CASSPSTDLNTEAFF.

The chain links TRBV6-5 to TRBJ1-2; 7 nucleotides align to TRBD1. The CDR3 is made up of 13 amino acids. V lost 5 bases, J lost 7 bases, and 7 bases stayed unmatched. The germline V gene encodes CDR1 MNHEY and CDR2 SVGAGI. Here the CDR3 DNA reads TGTGCCAGCAGTCCACAGGGGCGAACTGGCTACACCTTC. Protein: CASSPQGRTGYTF.

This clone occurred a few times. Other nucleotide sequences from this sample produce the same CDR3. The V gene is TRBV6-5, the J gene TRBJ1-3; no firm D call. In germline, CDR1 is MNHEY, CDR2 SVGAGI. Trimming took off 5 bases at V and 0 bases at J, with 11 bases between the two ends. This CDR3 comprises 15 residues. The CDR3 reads CASSRGTASGNTIYF. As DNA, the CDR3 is TGTGCCAGCAGTCGCGGCACGGCCTCTGGAAACACCATATATTTT.

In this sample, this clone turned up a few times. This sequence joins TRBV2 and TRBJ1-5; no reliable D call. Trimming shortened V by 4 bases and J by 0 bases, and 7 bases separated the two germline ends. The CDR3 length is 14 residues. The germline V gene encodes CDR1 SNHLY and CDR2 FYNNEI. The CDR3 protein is CASSVGGSNQPQHF. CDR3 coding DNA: TGTGCCAGCAGTGTGGGTGGTAGCAATCAGCCCCAGCATTTT.

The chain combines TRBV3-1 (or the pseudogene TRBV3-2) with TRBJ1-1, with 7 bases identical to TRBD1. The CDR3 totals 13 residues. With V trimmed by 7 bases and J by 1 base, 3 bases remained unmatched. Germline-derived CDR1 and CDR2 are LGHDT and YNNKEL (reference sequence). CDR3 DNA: TGTGCCAGCAACAGGGGTCAGAACACTGAAGCTTTCTTT. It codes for CASNRGQNTEAFF.